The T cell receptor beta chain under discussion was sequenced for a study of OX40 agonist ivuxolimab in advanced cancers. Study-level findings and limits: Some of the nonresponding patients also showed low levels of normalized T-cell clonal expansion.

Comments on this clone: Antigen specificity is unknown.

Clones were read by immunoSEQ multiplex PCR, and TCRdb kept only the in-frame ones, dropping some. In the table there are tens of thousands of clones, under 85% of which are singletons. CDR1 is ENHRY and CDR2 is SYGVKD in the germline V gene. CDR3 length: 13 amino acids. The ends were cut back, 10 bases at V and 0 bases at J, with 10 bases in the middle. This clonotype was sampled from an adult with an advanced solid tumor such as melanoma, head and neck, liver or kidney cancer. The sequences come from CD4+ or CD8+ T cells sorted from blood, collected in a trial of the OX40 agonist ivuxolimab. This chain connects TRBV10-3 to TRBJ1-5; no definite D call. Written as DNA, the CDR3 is TGTGCCACCACTGCGACTAGCAATCAGCCCCAGCATTTT. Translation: CATTATSNQPQHF.